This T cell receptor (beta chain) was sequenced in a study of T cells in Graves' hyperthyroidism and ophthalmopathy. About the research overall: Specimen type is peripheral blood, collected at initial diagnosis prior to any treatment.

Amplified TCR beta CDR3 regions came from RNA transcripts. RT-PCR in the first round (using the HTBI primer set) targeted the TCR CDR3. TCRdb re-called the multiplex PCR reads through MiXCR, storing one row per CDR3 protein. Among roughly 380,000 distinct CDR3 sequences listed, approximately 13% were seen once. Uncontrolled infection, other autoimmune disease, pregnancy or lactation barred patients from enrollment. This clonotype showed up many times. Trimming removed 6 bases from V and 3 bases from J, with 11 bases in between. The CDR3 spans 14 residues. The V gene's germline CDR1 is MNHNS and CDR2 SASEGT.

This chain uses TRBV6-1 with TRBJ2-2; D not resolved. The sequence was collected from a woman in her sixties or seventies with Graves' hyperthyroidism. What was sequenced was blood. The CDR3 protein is CASRPHMDTGELFF. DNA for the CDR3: TGTGCCAGCAGGCCCCACATGGACACCGGGGAGCTGTTTTTT.